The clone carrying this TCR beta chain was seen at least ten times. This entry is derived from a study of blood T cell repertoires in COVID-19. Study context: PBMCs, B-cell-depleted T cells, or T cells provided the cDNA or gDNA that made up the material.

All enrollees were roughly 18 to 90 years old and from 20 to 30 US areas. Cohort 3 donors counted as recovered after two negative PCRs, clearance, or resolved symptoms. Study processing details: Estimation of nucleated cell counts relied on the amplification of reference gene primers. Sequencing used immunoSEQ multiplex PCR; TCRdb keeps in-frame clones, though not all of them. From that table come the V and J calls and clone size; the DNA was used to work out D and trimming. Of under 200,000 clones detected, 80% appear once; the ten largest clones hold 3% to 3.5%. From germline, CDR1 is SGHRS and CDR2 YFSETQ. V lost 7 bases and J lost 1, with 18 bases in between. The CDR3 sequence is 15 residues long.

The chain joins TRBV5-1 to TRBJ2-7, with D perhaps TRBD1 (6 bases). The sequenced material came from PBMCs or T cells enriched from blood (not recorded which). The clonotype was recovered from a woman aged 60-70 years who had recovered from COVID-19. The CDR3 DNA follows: TGCGCCAGCGGACCCGGGACATCCACATCCTACGAGCAGTACTTC. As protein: CASGPGTSTSYEQYF.